This T cell receptor (beta chain) is drawn from a study of blood T cells in healthy people across ages. General observations from the study: While age rose, TCR beta diversity per million T cells dropped in a roughly linear way.

The CDR3 runs 14 residues. V lost 3 bases, J lost 1 base, and 9 bases lay in between. Germline values: CDR1 MGHRA, CDR2 YSYEKL. A word on this clonotype: Antigen: not known. This clone may be a read error of a much larger clone one base away.

Primers used in a second PCR of roughly 6 to 12 cycles were a sample-barcoded 5' primer and a J-beta primer mix. TCRdb re-derived calls from the 5' RACE reads in MiXCR, one entry per CDR3 protein. The sample includes 1.5 million to 2 million distinct CDR3 sequences, roughly 27% seen only once; the top ten take more than 6%. The chain uses TRBV4-1 and TRBJ1-1; D unresolved. The clonotype was recovered from a woman younger than 45 in good health. The sample taken for sequencing was blood. The CDR3 reads CASSHPRKNTEAFF. The CDR3 bases are TGCGCCAGCAGCCACCCACGGAAGAACACTGAAGCTTTCTTT.